These 16 T cell receptor beta chains came from one sample sequenced in a study of blood T cell repertoires in COVID-19 (dated by TCRdb to 2020 to 2021). Preparation of the library involved the immunoSEQ multiplex PCR assay. Imported from immuneACCESS, the table was reduced by TCRdb to in-frame sequences with V and J called. These copies leave out some clones; in studies compared against another copy, an unresolved V gene accounts for under half, and the cause of the remainder is not known. Present in this sample are nearly 350,000 clones, about 83% of which were seen just once. About 2.7% of the sample goes to the ten largest clones. Material: peripheral blood. The receptors were sampled from a man aged 25 to 40 with active or convalescent COVID-19.

The rearrangement uses TRBV19 and TRBJ2-5; possibly TRBD2 for D (6 bases). This CDR3 is built from 14 residues. Trimming took 3 bases from V and 4 from J, leaving 12 bases between them. Germline V lookup: CDR1 LNHDA, CDR2 SQIVND (reference sequence). CDR3 region: CASSIGGIPETQYF. The CDR3 nucleotides are TGTGCCAGTAGTATCGGGGGAATACCAGAGACCCAGTACTTC.

The chain is built from TRBV7-2 and TRBJ1-2, with 7 bases lining up with TRBD1. V trimming: 1 base; J trimming: 0 bases; junction bases outside the gene matches: 8. Germline V gives CDR1 SGHTA, CDR2 FQGNSA. The CDR3 has 17 amino acids. This CDR3 reads CASSLGGTGASNYGYTF. The CDR3 bases are TGTGCCAGCAGCTTAGGCGGAACAGGGGCCTCTAACTATGGCTACACCTTC.

V gene TRBV5-1 combines with J gene TRBJ2-2; D remains unclear. The CDR3 is made up of 13 amino acids. Trimming shortened V by 2 bases and J by 6 bases, and 8 bases separated the two germline ends. CDR1 SGHRS and CDR2 YFSETQ come from the germline V gene. The CDR3: CASSFRGAGELFF. The DNA of the CDR3 is TGCGCCAGCAGCTTTAGAGGTGCCGGGGAGCTGTTTTTT.

The chain is built from TRBV19 and TRBJ2-5, with 8 bases fitting TRBD1. V dropped 11 bases and J dropped 4; count of bases not matched to a gene: 3. This CDR3 has 11 residues. CDR1 and CDR2 from the germline V gene are LNHDA and SQIVND (reference sequence). This CDR3 reads CAVQGAETQYF. CDR3 DNA: TGTGCCGTCCAGGGGGCAGAGACCCAGTACTTC.

The chain is built from TRBV4-3 and TRBJ1-4; no definite D call. CDR1 and CDR2 from the germline V gene are LGHNA and YSLEER. This CDR3 is built from 15 residues. V lost 2 bases and J lost 0, with 7 bases in between. DNA for the CDR3: TGCGCCAGCAGCCAAATGGCAGCAACTAATGAAAAACTGTTTTTT. Its protein is CASSQMAATNEKLFF.

The chain is built from TRBV11-1 and TRBJ1-1; D unresolved. The germline V gene encodes CDR1 SGHAT and CDR2 FQDESV (reference sequence). Deletions cut 1 base from V and 11 bases from J, with 14 bases between. The CDR3 consists of 13 residues. CDR3 loop: CASSLGSGVPAFF. The DNA of the CDR3 is TGTGCCAGCAGCTTAGGAAGCGGGGTGCCCGCTTTCTTT. Full variable domain (outside the CDR3, taken from reference TRBV11-1 and TRBJ1-1): EAEVAQSPRYKITEKSQAVAFWCDPISGHATLYWYRQILGQGPELLVQFQDESVVDDSQLPKDRFSAERLKGVDSTLKIQPAELGDSAMYLCASSLGSGVPAFFGQGTRLTVV.

The chain has TRBV6-2 or TRBV6-3 and TRBJ2-4; no clear D gene. The CDR3 is 13 residues long. Germline CDR1 is MNHEY and CDR2 is SVGEGT. Trimming stripped 4 bases from V and 3 bases from J, with 7 bases between. Written as DNA, the CDR3 is TGTGCCAGCAGTTCCGAGAGCAAAAACATTCAGTACTTC. It specifies CASSSESKNIQYF.

J is TRBJ2-5 and V is TRBV9; 7 bases are a match to TRBD2. Trimming took 3 bases from V and 1 from J; bases not matched to a gene: 9. This CDR3 has 16 residues. CDR1 and CDR2 from the germline V gene are SGDLS and YYNGEE. Here the CDR3 reads CASSAPQRDSQETQYF. CDR3 DNA: TGTGCCAGCAGCGCCCCGCAGCGGGACTCCCAAGAGACCCAGTACTTC.

The chain carries TRBV7-2 and TRBJ2-7, with 9 nucleotides matching TRBD2. The CDR3 is 15 residues long. Germline V lookup: CDR1 SGHTA, CDR2 FQGNSA. V trimming: 5 bases; J trimming: 0 bases; junction bases outside the gene matches: 5. This chain's CDR3 is CASSLSGSISYEQYF. As DNA, the CDR3 is TGTGCCAGCAGCCTTAGCGGGAGTATCTCCTACGAGCAGTACTTC.

CDR3 in DNA: TGCGCCAGCAGCCAAGATTCGGGACAGGATGCCAAAAACATTCAGTACTTC. Its protein is CASSQDSGQDAKNIQYF. V is TRBV4-3 and J is TRBJ2-4, with 8 bases lining up with TRBD1. The CDR3 runs to 17 residues. The V and J ends lost 0 bases and 1 base, in that order; junction bases with no gene match: 5. Germline assignment: CDR1 LGHNA and CDR2 YSLEER.

The J gene is TRBJ1-2, the V gene TRBV6-5, with 10 bases fitting TRBD1. This CDR3 contains 13 residues. Germline lookup yields CDR1 MNHEY and CDR2 SVGAGI. Trimming at V came to 6 bases and at J to 5 bases, leaving 3 bases not matched to a gene. The chain's CDR3 is CASRGQGLYGYTF. CDR3 nucleotide sequence: TGTGCCAGCAGGGGACAGGGGTTATATGGCTACACCTTC.

The chain recombines TRBV24-1 with TRBJ1-2; 9 nucleotides align to TRBD1. V lost 5 bases to trimming and J lost 6 bases; unmatched junction nucleotides: 6. The CDR3 has 14 amino acids. The V gene's germline CDR1 is KGHDR and CDR2 SFDVKD. As DNA, the CDR3 is TGTGCCACCAGTGCCTTGGACAGGGGTCATGGCTACACCTTC. Its translation is CATSALDRGHGYTF.

The chain is built from TRBV11-3 and TRBJ2-5; 15 nucleotides align to TRBD2. Trimming at V came to 5 bases and at J to 4 bases, leaving 5 bases not matched to a gene. Looked up from germline, CDR1 is SGHNT and CDR2 is YENEEA. The CDR3 contains 16 residues. The CDR3 nucleotides read TGTGCCAGCAGCCGGGCGGGACTAGCGGGAGGAGAGACCCAGTACTTC. Translation gives CASSRAGLAGGETQYF.

V and J are TRBV6-5 and TRBJ2-1; the match to TRBD2 covers 7 bases. This CDR3 contains 15 residues. Trimming at V came to 2 bases and at J to 0 bases, leaving 1 base not matched to a gene. Germline V gives CDR1 MNHEY, CDR2 SVGAGI. CDR3 sequence (DNA): TGTGCCAGCAGTTACGCGGGAGTCTCCTACAATGAGCAGTTCTTC. Protein sequence: CASSYAGVSYNEQFF.

The chain recombines TRBV9 with TRBJ2-1, with 7 bases that match TRBD2. CDR3 length equals 15 residues. V gave up 0 bases and J gave up 7 bases; unmatched junction bases: 7. From germline, CDR1 is SGDLS and CDR2 YYNGEE. The CDR3 spells CASSVDGTTLNEQFF. DNA of the CDR3: TGTGCCAGCAGCGTAGACGGGACTACCCTTAATGAGCAGTTCTTC.

V and J are TRBV28 and TRBJ2-1, with 11 nucleotides matching TRBD2. Trimming at V came to 2 bases and at J to 8 bases, leaving 8 bases not matched to a gene. Germline assignment: CDR1 MDHEN and CDR2 SYDVKM. The CDR3 has 16 residues. The CDR3 bases are TGTGCCAGCAGTTTAGAAAGACTAGCGGGAATCTATGAGCAGTTCTTC. It yields the protein CASSLERLAGIYEQFF.